A selection of T cell receptor beta chains follows, all from one sample in a study of shared clonotypes between healthy human individuals. Repertoires were generated with immunoSEQ multiplex PCR, while TCRdb's copy carries only in-frame clones and drops some. The table includes approximately 2.3 million clones, approximately 95% detected once. The sample consisted of naive CD4+ T cells from PBMCs. The receptor set was obtained from a young man in good health. Some clones in this sample may be carry-over from other donors' samples. The CDR3 runs from the conserved cysteine through the conserved F or W. The order of the fields is CDR3 DNA, CDR3 protein, clone size, J gene, D gene, V gene. The D gene is left open where the match is weak. Size is stated for part of the rows, as once, few or many counts, or as a class when the clone is expanded.

TGTGCCAGCAGGTCTAGAGCAAAGTTGGTCGAGCAGTACTTC CASRSRAKLVEQYF - TRBJ2-7 - TRBV6-6
TGTGCCAGCAGCTTAGGTTTCTCGGGGGAGGCCCCCTTTTTTGGCAATGAGCAGTTCTTC CASSLGFSGEAPFFGNEQFF - TRBJ2-1 - TRBV11-3
TGTGCCAGCAGTGAATCCCCCGGGACCCAAGCTTTCTTT CASSESPGTQAFF - TRBJ1-1 - TRBV25-1
TGTGCCAGCAGTCCGCCGGGGGGGAACACTGAAGCTTTCTTT CASSPPGGNTEAFF - TRBJ1-1 - TRBV6-6
TGTGCCACCTTCGGGCCTGGAAACACCATATATTTT CATFGPGNTIYF once TRBJ1-3 - TRBV28
TGTGCCAGCAGTGAACCCGGACAGGGGAGCAATGAGCAGTTCTTC CASSEPGQGSNEQFF - TRBJ2-1 TRBD1 TRBV6-1
TGTGCCAGCAGCGTGGGTCAGGGGGCCTACAATGAGCAGTTCTTC CASSVGQGAYNEQFF - TRBJ2-1 TRBD1 TRBV9
TGTGCCTGGGGACAGGGGTACGAGCAGTACTTC CAWGQGYEQYF - TRBJ2-7 TRBD1 TRBV30
TGCGCCAGCAGCTTGGAGGGACCCACTGAAGCTTTCTTT CASSLEGPTEAFF - TRBJ1-1 - TRBV5-1
TGTGCCAGCAGCCATACCTTCACAGATACGCAGTATTTT CASSHTFTDTQYF - TRBJ2-3 - TRBV4-2
TGTGCCAGCAGCTTAGGAGTAAAAAAATCTGGGGACCCTCGTGGCTACACCTTC CASSLGVKKSGDPRGYTF - TRBJ1-2 - TRBV11-2
TGTGCCAGCACGGGGAGCGGTGAGGGGACCCAGTACTTC CASTGSGEGTQYF - TRBJ2-5 - TRBV2
TGCGCCAGCAACTCCGGGACAGGCCCCTACGAGCAGTACTTC CASNSGTGPYEQYF - TRBJ2-7 TRBD1 TRBV23-1
TGTGCCAGCAATAGACCCGGACTAGCGGGGACCAATGAGCAGTTCTTC CASNRPGLAGTNEQFF - TRBJ2-1 TRBD2 TRBV27
TGTGCCAGCAGCCCGACGAACACAGATACGCAGTATTTT CASSPTNTDTQYF - TRBJ2-3 - TRBV7-3